A single sample gave rise to the 6 T cell receptor beta chains below, sequenced in a study of vaccination effects on CD4 cells after COVID-19. Sequenced by immunoSEQ multiplex PCR; TCRdb stores in-frame clones only, minus some. The repertoire has 30,000 to 35,000 clones, roughly four fifths of them found once; the top ten carry 5.5% to 8.5%. Once cultured for roughly 10 days, the cells underwent separation to obtain CD4+ T cells. Infection dated between March and December 2020, before the Alpha, Beta and Delta variants reached the United States. The vaccine given was either BNT162b2 or mRNA-1273, in two doses. The antigens of these receptors remain unknown. The sequences come from CD4+ T cells from PBMCs cultured without peptide, collected after COVID-19 vaccination. Receptor source: a human donor who had a prior SARS-CoV-2 infection.

The chain combines TRBV18 with TRBJ1-6; the D is unclear. Germline V gene lookup returns CDR1 KGHSH and CDR2 LQKENI. Deletions cut 4 bases from V and 10 bases from J, with 11 bases between. The CDR3 extends over 13 amino acids. This CDR3 reads CASSLERESPLHF. In DNA, the CDR3 is TGTGCCAGCTCACTTGAGAGGGAATCACCCCTCCACTTT.

This clone was recorded a few times. The chain recombines TRBV5-6 with TRBJ2-7; D possibly corresponds to TRBD2 (6 bases). This CDR3 region has 16 residues. Germline CDR1 SGHDT, CDR2 YYEEEE. Trimming removed 4 bases from V and 1 base from J, with 18 bases in between. CDR3 DNA: TGTGCCAGCAGCCCCAAGTCACTAGCTGTATCCTACGAGCAGTACTTC. Translated, it gives CASSPKSLAVSYEQYF.

The chain recombines TRBV7-2 with TRBJ2-1; 7 positions agree with TRBD1. Per the germline V gene, CDR1 is SGHTA and CDR2 is FQGNSA. The trim removed 1 base at V and 3 bases at J, leaving 0 bases unmatched. The CDR3 extends over 14 amino acids. CDR3 nucleotide sequence: TGTGCCAGCAGCTTAGGACAGGGCTACAATGAGCAGTTCTTC. Amino acids: CASSLGQGYNEQFF. Full variable domain (outside the CDR3, taken from reference TRBV7-2 and TRBJ2-1): GAGVSQSPSNKVTEKGKDVELRCDPISGHTALYWYRQSLGQGLEFLIYFQGNSAPDKSGLPSDRFSAERTGGSVSTLTIQRTQQEDSAVYLCASSLGQGYNEQFFGPGTRLTVL.

This clone has just one count. This chain links TRBV4-2 with TRBJ2-1, with D possibly matching TRBD1 (5 bases). CDR1 and CDR2 from the germline V gene are LGHNA and YNFKEQ. V was cut by 2 bases and J by 6 bases, with 20 bases left in between. There are 17 residues in the CDR3. CDR3 DNA sequence: TGTGCCAGCAGCCAACTTTCACAGGAACCTTGGGCCAATGAGCAGTTCTTC. Its translation is CASSQLSQEPWANEQFF.

J is TRBJ1-3 and V is TRBV27; D gene ambiguous. The CDR3 has 13 amino acids. CDR1 and CDR2 from the germline V gene are MNHEY and SMNVEV (reference sequence). With 0 bases removed from V and 3 bases from J, the gap between germline ends came to 3 bases. CDR3 sequence: CASSLSSGNTIYF. In nucleotides, the CDR3 is TGTGCCAGCAGTTTATCTAGTGGAAACACCATATATTTT.

This chain links TRBV6-5 with TRBJ1-4; 7 bases map to TRBD1. CDR1 and CDR2 (germline): MNHEY, SVGAGI. With V trimmed by 2 bases and J by 10 bases, 7 bases remained unmatched. The CDR3 length is 14 residues. Here the CDR3 DNA reads TGTGCCAGCAGTTACGGTGGGGCAGGGGGAAAACTGTTTTTT. Amino acids: CASSYGGAGGKLFF.